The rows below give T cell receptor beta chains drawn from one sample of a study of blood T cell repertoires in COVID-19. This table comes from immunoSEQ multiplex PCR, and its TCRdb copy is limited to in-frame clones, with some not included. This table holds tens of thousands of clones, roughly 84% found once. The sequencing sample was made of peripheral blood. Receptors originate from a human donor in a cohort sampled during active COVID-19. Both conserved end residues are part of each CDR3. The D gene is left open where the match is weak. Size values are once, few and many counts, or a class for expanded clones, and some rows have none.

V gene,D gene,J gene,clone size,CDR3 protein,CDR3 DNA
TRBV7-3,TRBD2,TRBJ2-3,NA,CASSLRGGATDTQYF,TGTGCCAGCAGCTTACGCGGGGGAGCCACAGATACGCAGTATTTT
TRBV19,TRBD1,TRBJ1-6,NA,CASSIRPNRGTENHPLHF,TGTGCCAGTAGTATCCGTCCCAATCGGGGGACAGAGAATCATCCCCTCCACTTT
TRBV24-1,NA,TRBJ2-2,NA,CATSDKGRPTGELFF,TGTGCCACCAGTGATAAGGGGCGCCCCACCGGGGAGCTGTTTTTT
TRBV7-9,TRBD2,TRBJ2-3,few,CASSGPSEASGSTDTQYF,TGTGCCAGCAGCGGACCCTCGGAGGCTAGCGGTAGCACAGATACGCAGTATTTT
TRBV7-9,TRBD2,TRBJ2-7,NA,CASSFGGTYEQYF,TGTGCCAGCAGCTTCGGGGGGACCTACGAGCAGTACTTC
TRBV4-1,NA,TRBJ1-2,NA,CASSQGSEGECGYTF,TGCGCCAGCAGCCAAGGGTCGGAAGGGGAATGTGGCTACACCTTC
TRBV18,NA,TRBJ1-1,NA,CASSPGVFREASEAFF,TGTGCCAGCTCACCGGGCGTCTTCAGGGAGGCATCTGAAGCTTTCTTT
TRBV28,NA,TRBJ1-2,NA,CASSLFGGRGYGYTF,TGTGCCAGCAGTTTATTCGGGGGGCGCGGCTATGGCTACACCTTC
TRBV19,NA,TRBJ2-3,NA,CASSQGWRVTDTQYF,TGTGCCAGTAGCCAAGGGTGGAGGGTCACAGATACGCAGTATTTT
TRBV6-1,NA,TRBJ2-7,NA,CASSEMQGPYEQYF,TGTGCCAGCAGTGAAATGCAGGGCCCCTACGAGCAGTACTTC
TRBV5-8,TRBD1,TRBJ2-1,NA,CASSQQGQVYNEQFF,TGTGCCAGCAGCCAACAGGGACAGGTCTACAATGAGCAGTTCTTC
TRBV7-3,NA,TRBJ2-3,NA,CASSLRFTSTDTQYF,TGTGCCAGCAGCTTAAGATTCACTAGCACAGATACGCAGTATTTT
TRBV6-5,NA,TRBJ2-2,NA,CASRLASQGSGELFF,TGTGCCAGCAGGCTAGCGTCGCAGGGTTCAGGGGAGCTGTTTTTT
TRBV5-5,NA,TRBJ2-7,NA,CASSATGISYEQYF,TGTGCCAGCAGCGCAACAGGGATCTCCTACGAGCAGTACTTC